Shown below are 30 T cell receptor beta chains from a single sample sequenced in a study of cytomegalovirus exposure and HLA in healthy donors. With 60 Vbeta and 13 Jbeta primers, the PCR was carried out. TCRdb keeps only in-frame clones here, not all; method: immunoSEQ multiplex PCR. In all, the sample yields roughly 190,000 clones. Material for sequencing was PBMCs. These receptors came from a woman younger than 30 in good health and CMV-seropositive.

The V call is TRBV21-1, the J call TRBJ1-3; the table's TRBD1 call for D was not verified on the DNA. TRBV21-1 is noted as a pseudogene. CDR3 length: 13 amino acids. In DNA, the CDR3 is TGTGCCAGCAGTCAGGGTTCTGGAAACACCATATATTTT. Residues: CASSQGSGNTIYF.

The chain couples TRBV5-1 to TRBJ2-1; 10 bases are a match to TRBD2. This CDR3 is 18 amino acids long. Germline V lookup: CDR1 SGHRS, CDR2 YFSETQ. The V segment lost 4 bases and the J segment 8 bases; nucleotides outside the gene matches: 18. The CDR3 reads CASSPGGTSVRPPYEQFF. CDR3 coding DNA: TGCGCCAGCAGCCCGGGGGGGACTAGCGTCCGGCCCCCCTATGAGCAGTTCTTC. The full variable domain, rest sourced from reference TRBV5-1 and TRBJ2-1, is KAGVTQTPRYLIKTRGQQVTLSCSPISGHRSVSWYQQTPGQGLQFLFEYFSETQRNKGNFPGRFSGRQFSNSRSEMNVSTLELGDSALYLCASSPGGTSVRPPYEQFFGPGTRLTVL.

J is TRBJ2-1 and V is TRBV12-2; the table's D call of TRBD2 was not tested on the DNA. TRBV12-2 is a pseudogene segment. This CDR3 spans 16 amino acids. CDR3 sequence: CASRLPWTSGNNEQFF. Written as DNA, the CDR3 is TGTGCAAGTCGCTTACCTTGGACTAGCGGGAACAATGAGCAGTTCTTC.

V usage is TRBV30 and J usage is TRBJ2-7; TRBD2 is a possible D gene (5 bases). Germline V gives CDR1 GTSNPN, CDR2 SVGIG (reference sequence). CDR3 size: 14 residues. V shed 4 bases and J shed 1 base, with 14 bases lying between them. The CDR3: CAWKLEGLSYEQYF. In nucleotides, the CDR3 is TGTGCCTGGAAGCTTGAGGGCCTTTCCTACGAGCAGTACTTC. The whole variable domain, filled in from reference TRBV30 and TRBJ2-7, reads SQTIHQWPATLVQPVGSPLSLECTVEGTSNPNLYWYRQAAGRGLQLLFYSVGIGQISSEVPQNLSASRPQDRQFILSSKKLLLSDSGFYLCAWKLEGLSYEQYFGPGTRLTVT.

J is TRBJ1-4 and V is TRBV5-1; TRBD1 aligns across 7 bases. CDR3 length: 15 residues. Losses at the gene ends were 1 base for V and 8 bases for J; bases not matched to a gene: 8. Germline-derived CDR1 and CDR2 are SGHRS and YFSETQ. CDR3 residues: CASSLLTGVGEKLFF. CDR3 DNA sequence: TGCGCCAGCAGCTTGCTCACAGGGGTTGGGGAAAAACTGTTTTTT.

V usage is TRBV5-4 and J usage is TRBJ2-5, with TRBD2 matching over 8 bases. The CDR3 consists of 18 residues. CDR1 and CDR2 from the germline V gene are SGHNT and YYREEE (reference sequence). The trim removed 0 bases at V and 1 base at J, leaving 11 bases unmatched. The CDR3 reads CASSLGGIPSGFQETQYF. CDR3 bases: TGTGCCAGCAGCTTGGGAGGAATCCCTAGCGGGTTCCAAGAGACCCAGTACTTC.

The gene calls are TRBV29-1 and TRBJ1-1; D gene unclear. This CDR3 is built from 11 residues. V lost 7 bases, J lost 4 bases, and 10 bases lay in between. In germline, CDR1 is SQVTM, CDR2 ANQGSEA. CDR3 residues: CSAEEGTEAFF. DNA for the CDR3: TGCAGCGCCGAGGAGGGCACTGAAGCTTTCTTT.

The rearrangement joins TRBV5-1 to TRBJ1-1, with D possibly being TRBD1 (5 bases). Germline CDR1 is SGHRS and CDR2 is YFSETQ. The CDR3 spans 13 residues. V was shortened by 6 bases and J by 1 base, with 10 bases between the two germline ends. The CDR3 spells CASNPGGNTEAFF. In DNA, the CDR3 is TGCGCCAGCAACCCGGGGGGGAACACTGAAGCTTTCTTT. Filled out from reference TRBV5-1 and TRBJ1-1, the complete variable domain reads KAGVTQTPRYLIKTRGQQVTLSCSPISGHRSVSWYQQTPGQGLQFLFEYFSETQRNKGNFPGRFSGRQFSNSRSEMNVSTLELGDSALYLCASNPGGNTEAFFGQGTRLTVV.

The chain combines TRBV18 with TRBJ1-1; a weak D match, TRBD1 (5 bases). The V gene's germline CDR1 is KGHSH and CDR2 LQKENI. The CDR3 extends over 14 amino acids. Trimming removed 3 bases from V and 0 bases from J, with 8 bases in between. The CDR3 reads CASSPTGMNTEAFF. CDR3 bases: TGTGCCAGCTCACCTACAGGCATGAACACTGAAGCTTTCTTT.

The chain employs TRBV6-5 and TRBJ2-1, with TRBD2 identical over 12 bases. Germline V CDR1 and CDR2: MNHEY, SVGAGI. V trimming: 6 bases; J trimming: 4 bases; junction bases outside the gene matches: 4. The CDR3 consists of 15 residues. The CDR3 DNA is TGTGCCAGCAGAAAACTAGCGGGAGGATACAATGAGCAGTTCTTC. Translating it yields CASRKLAGGYNEQFF.

The chain uses TRBV7-8 and TRBJ2-2; D gene uncertain. Germline V lookup: CDR1 SGHVS, CDR2 FQNEAQ. This CDR3 is built from 14 residues. Trimming left V 6 bases short and J 5 bases short, with 13 bases between. As DNA, the CDR3 is TGTGCCAGCAGGTTTCGATCGCGAACCGGGGAGCTGTTTTTT. Translated: CASRFRSRTGELFF.

The rearrangement links TRBV7-9 to TRBJ2-2; a weak D match, TRBD2 (5 bases). V was cut by 3 bases and J by 7 bases, with 12 bases left in between. CDR1 and CDR2 (germline): SEHNR, FQNEAQ (reference sequence). This CDR3 has 14 residues. The DNA of the CDR3 is TGTGCCAGCAGCTTCGTGAGAGGGATCGGGGAGCTGTTTTTT. Residues: CASSFVRGIGELFF.

CDR3 coding DNA: TGTGCCTGGGGTGGCCCGACAGGGATCCATGGCTACACCTTC. Its translation: CAWGGPTGIHGYTF. The chain employs TRBV30 and TRBJ1-2, with 7 bases identical to TRBD1. In germline, CDR1 is GTSNPN, CDR2 SVGIG (reference sequence). Losses at the gene ends were 5 bases for V and 6 bases for J; bases not matched to a gene: 12. The CDR3 totals 14 residues.

The chain couples TRBV6-5 to TRBJ2-1; no clear D. This CDR3 contains 15 residues. V lost 7 bases to trimming and J lost 2 bases, with 15 bases between them. Germline V gives CDR1 MNHEY, CDR2 SVGAGI. In DNA form, the CDR3 reads TGTGCCAGCACCGAGAGGCCCTCAACCTACAATGAGCAGTTCTTC. This translates into CASTERPSTYNEQFF.

The chain is built from TRBV7-8 and TRBJ1-2; 9 bases are a match to TRBD1. Unmatched junction bases numbered 10, after V lost 4 bases and J lost 7 bases. The CDR3 spans 15 residues. Per the germline V gene, CDR1 is SGHVS and CDR2 is FQNEAQ. The CDR3 nucleotides read TGTGCCAGCAGCTACTTCCGGGACAGGGTTACTGGCTACACCTTC. This sequence encodes CASSYFRDRVTGYTF.

This chain joins TRBV5-6 and TRBJ2-3; TRBD2 matches 13 bases. Germline V gives CDR1 SGHDT, CDR2 YYEEEE. CDR3 length: 16 residues. Trimming removed 3 bases from V and 5 bases from J; junction bases left unmatched: 6. This chain's CDR3 is CASSSTSGRALDTQYF. The CDR3 nucleotides read TGTGCCAGCAGCTCTACTAGCGGGAGGGCCCTAGATACGCAGTATTTT.

The chain is built from TRBV7-9 and TRBJ2-7, with 13 positions matching TRBD2. The V gene's germline CDR1 is SEHNR and CDR2 FQNEAQ (reference sequence). The CDR3 covers 17 residues. J was trimmed by 0 bases and V by 4 bases; bases with no gene match: 6. DNA for the CDR3: TGTGCCAGCAGCTCCCCAAGGACTAGCGGGAGCTCCTACGAGCAGTACTTC. It codes for CASSSPRTSGSSYEQYF.

The genes are TRBV2 and TRBJ1-4; D uncertain. V lost 8 bases, J lost 4 bases, and 11 bases lay in between. CDR3 size: 13 residues. Germline loops: CDR1 SNHLY, CDR2 FYNNEI. The CDR3 DNA reads as TGTGCCAGCGGTCAAGGAGGTAATGAAAAACTGTTTTTT. This translates into CASGQGGNEKLFF.

V and J are TRBV6-1 and TRBJ1-6; D remains unclear. Germline CDR1 and CDR2: MNHNS and SASEGT. Deletions cut 2 bases from V and 8 bases from J, with 10 bases between. CDR3 size: 14 residues. The CDR3 DNA is TGTGCCAGCAGTGAAACCGGGAGGTATTCACCCCTCCACTTT. Its translation is CASSETGRYSPLHF.

In regard to this clone: At one end, the junction sequence differs from germline, possibly due to a read error. This rearrangement joins TRBV5-1 to TRBJ1-4; D possibly corresponds to TRBD1 (5 bases). The germline V gene has CDR1 SGHRS and CDR2 YFSETQ. This CDR3 comprises 14 residues. CDR3 in DNA: TGCGCCAGCAGCTTGGGGGGCACTAACGAAAAACTGTTTTTT. Translating it yields CASSLGGTNEKLFF.

This sequence joins TRBV25-1 and TRBJ2-7, with 13 bases lining up with TRBD2. The V and J ends lost 7 bases and 4 bases, in that order; junction bases with no gene match: 1. CDR1 and CDR2 from the germline V gene are MGHDK and SYGVNS. There are 13 residues in the CDR3. DNA of the CDR3: TGTGCCAGCATGGGACTAGCGGGATACGAGCAGTACTTC. It yields the protein CASMGLAGYEQYF.

V and J are TRBV6-4 and TRBJ1-2, with D perhaps TRBD1 (5 bases). The CDR3 is 15 residues long. Germline lookup yields CDR1 MRHNA and CDR2 SNTAGT. Trimming shortened V by 0 bases and J by 2 bases, and 10 bases separated the two germline ends. CDR3 bases: TGTGCCAGCAGTGACTCGACAGTTTTCAACTATGGCTACACCTTC. Protein: CASSDSTVFNYGYTF.

The chain has TRBV11-1 and TRBJ2-1; 7 bases line up with TRBD2. The CDR3 is 15 amino acids. The germline V gene has CDR1 SGHAT and CDR2 FQDESV (reference sequence). V trimming: 4 bases; J trimming: 6 bases; junction bases outside the gene matches: 9. In DNA form, the CDR3 reads TGTGCCAGCAGCTCTCAACTAGCGAGTGGCAATGAGCAGTTCTTC. Translating it yields CASSSQLASGNEQFF.

The chain couples TRBV28 to TRBJ2-7, with 7 bases identical to TRBD1. Germline values: CDR1 MDHEN, CDR2 SYDVKM. This CDR3 region has 14 residues. With 6 bases clipped from V and 2 bases from J, the junction kept 7 bases outside the gene matches. DNA of the CDR3: TGTGCCAGCAGCTCCGGACAGGCTCCCTACGAGCAGTACTTC. This codes for CASSSGQAPYEQYF.

V usage is TRBV9 and J usage is TRBJ2-3; 10 bases are a match to TRBD1. Germline V gene data show CDR1 as SGDLS and CDR2 as YYNGEE. The length of the CDR3 is 14 residues. J was trimmed by 6 bases and V by 2 bases; bases with no gene match: 3. In DNA form, the CDR3 reads TGTGCCAGCAGCGTGGGACAGGGGTACGATACGCAGTATTTT. Translation gives CASSVGQGYDTQYF. Complete variable domain (other parts from reference TRBV9 and TRBJ2-3): DSGVTQTPKHLITATGQRVTLRCSPRSGDLSVYWYQQSLDQGLQFLIQYYNGEERAKGNILERFSAQQFPDLHSELNLSSLELGDSALYFCASSVGQGYDTQYFGPGTRLTVL.

V usage is TRBV19 and J usage is TRBJ1-5; D might be TRBD1 (5 bases). Trimming took off 4 bases at V and 0 bases at J, with 10 bases between the two ends. The CDR3 is made up of 15 amino acids. The germline gives CDR1 LNHDA, CDR2 SQIVND (reference sequence). The CDR3 DNA follows: TGTGCCAGTAGTACGGGACTTAATAGCAATCAGCCCCAGCATTTT. Its protein product is CASSTGLNSNQPQHF.

The V call is TRBV4-2, the J call TRBJ2-1; 11 bases agree with TRBD2. Germline trimming cut 4 bases from V and 2 bases from J; bases unmatched to any gene: 10. The CDR3 is 18 amino acids. CDR1 and CDR2 (germline): LGHNA, YNFKEQ. CDR3 sequence: CASSLQSIAGGAYNEQFF. For the CDR3, the DNA is TGTGCCAGCAGCCTTCAAAGCATAGCGGGAGGGGCCTACAATGAGCAGTTCTTC.

V gene TRBV29-1 combines with J gene TRBJ2-5, with TRBD1 identical over 7 bases. The CDR3 totals 12 residues. Per the germline V gene, CDR1 is SQVTM and CDR2 is ANQGSEA. With 7 bases clipped from V and 5 bases from J, the junction kept 7 bases outside the gene matches. The CDR3 coding sequence is TGCAGCGCCAACACAGGGGTGGAGACCCAGTACTTC. Translated, it gives CSANTGVETQYF.

CDR3 nucleotide sequence: TGTGCCAGCAGCGTAGGGACTACTCCAGATACGCAGTATTTT. Its protein is CASSVGTTPDTQYF. The V and J genes are TRBV9 and TRBJ2-3; D may be TRBD2 (6 bases). CDR1 and CDR2 (germline): SGDLS, YYNGEE. The CDR3 consists of 14 residues. The ends were cut back, 0 bases at V and 4 bases at J, with 9 bases in the middle.

The gene calls are TRBV4-1 and TRBJ2-7; TRBD2 matches at 13 bases. Germline CDR1 reads MGHRA; CDR2 reads YSYEKL. This CDR3 spans 15 amino acids. V dropped 4 bases and J dropped 4; count of bases not matched to a gene: 4. The CDR3 DNA is TGCGCCAGCAGCCCAGGGACTAGCGGGAATTACGAGCAGTACTTC. This sequence encodes CASSPGTSGNYEQYF.